Given below is one TCR beta chain in context. Its antigen is as yet unknown. The assay was immunoSEQ multiplex PCR, and TCRdb's table has in-frame clones only and misses some. The sample lists 150,000 or so clones; about 90% were seen once. This specimen comes from a study of T cell responses to AZD1222 COVID-19 vaccine. Overall study findings and caveats: Researchers took repertoire samples only after the peak T cell response had come. Seropositive status at baseline applied to only a handful of AZD1222 recipients.

This CDR3 is built from 12 residues. The specimen comprised peripheral blood, sampled 28 days after the second AZD1222 dose. The clonotype was recovered from an adult who received the AZD1222 COVID-19 vaccine. The chain joins TRBV21-1 to TRBJ1-2. TRBV21-1 is listed as a pseudogene. CDR3 protein: CASSNRGFGYTF. Written as DNA, the CDR3 is TGTGCCAGCAGCAACCGCGGGTTTGGCTACACCTTC.